This is a list of T cell receptor beta chains from one sample in a study of early stage breast cancer tumors. The assay was immunoSEQ multiplex PCR, and TCRdb's table has in-frame clones only and misses some. The sample shows some 29,000 clones, 70% to 90% of them seen only once. The specimen sequenced was blood. The receptors were gathered from a person in their fifties with breast cancer. CDR3s include the opening cysteine and the closing phenylalanine or tryptophan. D genes are given only for firm matches. Rows give clone size only sometimes, using once, few, many, or a class for an expanded clone.

>-|-|TRBV6-5|TRBJ1-5
TGTGCCAGTTCCAGGGGAGACCAGCCCCAGCATTTT
CASSRGDQPQHF
>-|-|TRBV7-9|TRBJ2-5
TGTGCCAGCAGCTTATCTCCCCTCCAAGAGACCCAGTACTTC
CASSLSPLQETQYF
>-|-|TRBV11-2|TRBJ1-1
TGTGCCAGCAGCTTAGGACAGTCCGGTGAAGCTTTCTTT
CASSLGQSGEAFF
>-|TRBD2|TRBV23-1|TRBJ2-5
TGCGCCAGCAGTCAATCCCTCAGAACTAGCGGGGGAGACCAAGAGACCCAGTACTTC
CASSQSLRTSGGDQETQYF
>once|TRBD1|TRBV7-2|TRBJ1-1
TGTGCCAGCAGCTTAGAAGGGGGCGGCACTGAAGCTTTCTTT
CASSLEGGGTEAFF
>-|TRBD1|TRBV14|TRBJ1-2
TGTGCCAGCAGCCCCTCTCGACAGGGAGTAAAAGGCTACACCTTC
CASSPSRQGVKGYTF
>-|-|TRBV18|TRBJ1-6
TGTGCCAGCTCACCCACCGGGGCTGCTAGCTCCTATAATTCACCCCTCCACTTT
CASSPTGAASSYNSPLHF
>-|-|TRBV9|TRBJ2-3
TGTGCCAGCAGCGTGGGTTTTCAGACTAGCACAGATACGCAGTATTTT
CASSVGFQTSTDTQYF
>-|-|TRBV7-9|TRBJ2-1
TGTGCCAGCAGCCCCTGGGGGGGCCTTACCGTCGATGAGCAGTTCTTC
CASSPWGGLTVDEQFF
>-|-|TRBV19|TRBJ1-2
TGTGCCAGTAGTATGACCCGACAGGACATCTATGGCTACACCTTC
CASSMTRQDIYGYTF
>-|-|TRBV19|TRBJ1-4
TGTGCCAGTAGTATCATAGGCGGAGAACTGTTTTTT
CASSIIGGELFF
>once|-|TRBV27|TRBJ1-2
TGTGCCAGCAGTTTCCGGGACAACTATGGCTACACCTTC
CASSFRDNYGYTF
>-|-|TRBV28|TRBJ1-2
TGTGCCAGCAGTACCAGGGGAGGGTTTTTTTATGGCTACACCTTC
CASSTRGGFFYGYTF
>-|-|TRBV7-2|TRBJ1-3
TGTGCCAGCAGCTTGGACCCCGTATTGTTGGACACCATATATTTT
CASSLDPVLLDTIYF
>-|TRBD1|TRBV7-2|TRBJ2-5
TGTGCCAGCAGCTCGGGACAGGGTGTAAAGACCCAGTACTTC
CASSSGQGVKTQYF
>-|-|TRBV6-1|TRBJ1-1
TGTGCCAGCAGTTATCCGTACGGTTCAGCTTTCTTT
CASSYPYGSAFF
>-|-|TRBV5-4|TRBJ2-5
TGTGCCAGCAGCTCCCCCCAAGAGACCCAGTACTTC
CASSSPQETQYF
>few|-|TRBV5-1|TRBJ1-2
TGCGCCAGCAGCGACGCCGGGACCTCTTATGGCTACACCTTC
CASSDAGTSYGYTF
>-|-|TRBV28|TRBJ1-1
TGTGCCAGCAGCCCGGGGTGGGGGAACACTGAAGCTTTCTTT
CASSPGWGNTEAFF
>-|TRBD2|TRBV5-4|TRBJ2-1
TGTGCCAGCACCTGGGGGGGAGGCGGCTCCTACAATGAGCAGTTCTTC
CASTWGGGGSYNEQFF
>once|-|TRBV11-2|TRBJ1-1
TGTGCCAGCAGCTTAGCCCAATTGAACACTGAAGCTTTCTTT
CASSLAQLNTEAFF
>-|TRBD2|TRBV18|TRBJ2-3
TGTGCCAGCTCACCCCTACCTAGCGGGAGCACAGATACGCAGTATTTT
CASSPLPSGSTDTQYF
>-|-|TRBV10-2|TRBJ1-1
TGCGCCAGCAGTGAGATTCTAGACCAAGGGGGAGCTTTCTTT
CASSEILDQGGAFF
>-|TRBD2|TRBV5-6|TRBJ2-3
TGTGCCAGCAGCCCCTGGGTGGGAGGGACTGATACGCAGTATTTT
CASSPWVGGTDTQYF
>-|TRBD1|TRBV10-3|TRBJ2-2
TGTGCCACCCGGGACAGGGGGCGAAACACCGGGGAGCTGTTTTTT
CATRDRGRNTGELFF
>-|TRBD1|TRBV6-5|TRBJ2-5
TGTGCCAGCAGTTACTACTGGGACAGGGGGGCAGAGACCCAGTACTTC
CASSYYWDRGAETQYF
>-|TRBD1|TRBV5-1|TRBJ1-2
TGCGCCAGCGGGCAAGCCCTCGCGGGACAGTCTAACTATGGCTACACCTTC
CASGQALAGQSNYGYTF
>once|-|TRBV7-8|TRBJ2-7
TGTGCCAGCAGCTTAGGATCGGACGAGCAGTACTTC
CASSLGSDEQYF
>-|-|TRBV7-9|TRBJ2-7
TGTGCCGAAGAAGGAACAGGAGTCAGCGAGCAGTACTTC
CAEEGTGVSEQYF
>-|TRBD2|TRBV6-1|TRBJ2-3
TGTGCCAGCAGTGAACTCGGGAGGGTCACAGATACGCAGTATTTT
CASSELGRVTDTQYF
>-|-|TRBV6-1|TRBJ2-5
TGTGCCAGCAGGGAAGGAGAGACCCAGTACTTC
CASREGETQYF
>-|-|TRBV5-4|TRBJ2-1
TGTGCCAGCAGCTCCCAGGACTATTTCTCCTACAATGAGCAGTTCTTC
CASSSQDYFSYNEQFF
>-|-|TRBV5-1|TRBJ1-1
TGCGCCAGCAGCTTGGCCGCCGGGGTTCAGGCAAACACTGAAGCTTTCTTT
CASSLAAGVQANTEAFF
>once|TRBD2|TRBV5-6|TRBJ2-7
TGTGCCAGCAGGTGGGGGACTAGCGGGGTCCCCTACGAGCAGTACTTC
CASRWGTSGVPYEQYF
>-|TRBD2|TRBV4-1|TRBJ2-7
TGCGCCAGCAGCCATTTGGCGGGGGGCTTTGACGAGCAGTACTTC
CASSHLAGGFDEQYF
>-|-|TRBV2|TRBJ2-1
TGTGCCAGCAGGGCTACTAGTCAGTTCTTC
CASRATSQFF
>-|-|TRBV18|TRBJ1-4
TGTGCCAGCTCACCACAAGCAGACGTGTCCAGTAAACTGTTTTTT
CASSPQADVSSKLFF
>-|TRBD1|TRBV2|TRBJ2-5
TGTGCCAGCAGTGACAGCAGGGGGCTGAGAGAGACCCAGTACTTC
CASSDSRGLRETQYF
>-|-|TRBV5-1|TRBJ1-1
TGCGCCAGCAGCTTGGACCGGGGGGAAGCTTTCTTT
CASSLDRGEAFF
>-|-|TRBV5-1|TRBJ2-2
TGCGCCAGCAGCGGGGGACTGGCGAACACCGGGGAGCTGTTTTTT
CASSGGLANTGELFF
>-|TRBD2|TRBV5-6|TRBJ2-7
TGTGCCAGCAAGGATTTGCGGGAGTCGTACGAGCAGTACTTC
CASKDLRESYEQYF
>-|-|TRBV6-5|TRBJ1-4
TGTGCCAGCAGGATGAGGGGTGAAAAACTGTTTTTT
CASRMRGEKLFF
>-|-|TRBV6-5|TRBJ2-6
TGTGCCAGCCAGGGAGCGTCTGGGGCCAACGTCCTGACTTTC
CASQGASGANVLTF
>-|-|TRBV29-1|TRBJ1-1
TGCAGCGCCCTAAAGGGCACCGTTTACGATGAAGCTTTCTTT
CSALKGTVYDEAFF
>-|TRBD1|TRBV7-2|TRBJ2-2
TGTGCCAGCAGCAAGTTGAGGACAGGGAAGGTCGGGGAGCTGTTTTTT
CASSKLRTGKVGELFF
>-|-|TRBV28|TRBJ2-5
TGTGCCAGCAGTATGGAGACCCAGTACTTC
CASSMETQYF
>-|-|TRBV6-4|TRBJ1-1
TGTGCCAGCAGTGTGGAGGGCTCGAACACTGAAGCTTTCTTT
CASSVEGSNTEAFF
>-|-|TRBV20-1|TRBJ2-1
TGCAGTGCTAGCGGGGGACAGCAGTTCTTC
CSASGGQQFF
>-|-|TRBV5-4|TRBJ1-4
TGTGCCAGCAGCTTGAAGGGCAGGGGTAATGAAAAACTGTTTTTT
CASSLKGRGNEKLFF
>-|TRBD1|TRBV5-6|TRBJ2-7
TGTGCCAGCAGCCCGACGCAGACGAACAGGGGATGGGAGCAGTACTTC
CASSPTQTNRGWEQYF
>-|-|TRBV9|TRBJ1-1
TGTGCCAGCAGCGCCTTCCGGGGGGAAGCTTTCTTT
CASSAFRGEAFF
>-|-|TRBV19|TRBJ2-2
TGTGCCAGTAGAAATAAATCCGGGGTTAACACCGGGGAGCTGTTTTTT
CASRNKSGVNTGELFF
>-|TRBD2|TRBV4-3|TRBJ2-5
TGCGCCAGCAGCCTCGGACTAGGCCAAGAGACCCAGTACTTC
CASSLGLGQETQYF
>-|-|TRBV2|TRBJ1-3
TGTGCCAGCAGAAAAGCGGGGGAAGGAAACACCATATATTTT
CASRKAGEGNTIYF
>-|TRBD1|TRBV2|TRBJ2-5
TGTGCCAGCAGTACTTACAGGGGGCAAGAGACCCAGTACTTC
CASSTYRGQETQYF
>-|-|TRBV5-1|TRBJ2-3
TGCGCCAGCAGCCCAGAAGGGCTACTGCAGTATTTT
CASSPEGLLQYF